This T cell receptor beta chain was recovered during a study of OX40 agonist ivuxolimab in advanced cancers. Looking at the study overall: Dose-escalation patients had hepatocellular carcinoma, melanoma, renal cell or head and neck cancer.

In germline, CDR1 is MGHDK, CDR2 SYGVNS. This CDR3 spans 16 amino acids. The V gene end was trimmed by 1 base and the J gene end by 7 bases; junction bases not matched to a gene: 6. Method: immunoSEQ multiplex PCR; TCRdb's copy keeps in-frame clones and lacks some. Of about 80,000 clones listed, around 91% are singletons. This specimen was CD4+ or CD8+ T cells sorted from blood, taken in a trial of the OX40 agonist ivuxolimab. The rearrangement uses TRBV25-1 and TRBJ2-1; 11 bases are shared with TRBD1. The clonotype originates from an adult with an advanced solid tumor such as melanoma, head and neck, liver or kidney cancer. This chain's CDR3 is CASSEFRTGGKNEQFF. The CDR3 coding sequence is TGTGCCAGCAGTGAATTTAGGACAGGGGGCAAAAATGAGCAGTTCTTC.